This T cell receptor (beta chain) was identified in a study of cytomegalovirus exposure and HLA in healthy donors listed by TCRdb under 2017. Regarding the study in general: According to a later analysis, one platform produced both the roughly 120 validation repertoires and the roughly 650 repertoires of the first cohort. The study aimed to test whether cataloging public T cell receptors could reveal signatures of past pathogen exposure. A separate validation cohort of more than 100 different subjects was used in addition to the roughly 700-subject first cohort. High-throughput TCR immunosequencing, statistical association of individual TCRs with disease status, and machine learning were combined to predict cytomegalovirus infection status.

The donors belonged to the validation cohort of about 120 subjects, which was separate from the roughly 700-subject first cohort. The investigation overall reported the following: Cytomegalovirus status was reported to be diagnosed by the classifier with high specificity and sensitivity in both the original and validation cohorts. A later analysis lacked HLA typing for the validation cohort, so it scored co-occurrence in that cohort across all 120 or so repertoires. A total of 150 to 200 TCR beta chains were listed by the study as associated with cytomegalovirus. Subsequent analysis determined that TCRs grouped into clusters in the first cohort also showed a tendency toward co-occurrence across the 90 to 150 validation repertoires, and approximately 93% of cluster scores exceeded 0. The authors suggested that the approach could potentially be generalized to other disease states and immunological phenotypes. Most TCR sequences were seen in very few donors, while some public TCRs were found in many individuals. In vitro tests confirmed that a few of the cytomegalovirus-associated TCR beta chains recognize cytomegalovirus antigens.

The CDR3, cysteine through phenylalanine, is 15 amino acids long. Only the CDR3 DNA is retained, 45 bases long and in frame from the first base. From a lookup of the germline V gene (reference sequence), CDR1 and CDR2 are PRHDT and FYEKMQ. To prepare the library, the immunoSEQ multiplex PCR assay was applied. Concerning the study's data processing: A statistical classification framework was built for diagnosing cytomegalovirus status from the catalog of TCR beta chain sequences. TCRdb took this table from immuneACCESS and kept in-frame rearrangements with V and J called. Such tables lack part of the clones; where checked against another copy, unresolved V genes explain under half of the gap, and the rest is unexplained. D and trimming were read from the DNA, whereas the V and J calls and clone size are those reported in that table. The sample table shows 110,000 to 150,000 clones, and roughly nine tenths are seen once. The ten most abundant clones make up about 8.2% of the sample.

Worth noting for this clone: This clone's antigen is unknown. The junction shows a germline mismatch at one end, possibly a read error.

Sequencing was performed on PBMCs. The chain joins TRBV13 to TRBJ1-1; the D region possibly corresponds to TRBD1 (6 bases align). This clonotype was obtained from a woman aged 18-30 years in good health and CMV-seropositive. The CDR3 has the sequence CASSLGQLMNTEAFF. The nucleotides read TGTGCCAGCAGCCTAGGACAGCTTATGAACACTGAAGCTTTCTTT.